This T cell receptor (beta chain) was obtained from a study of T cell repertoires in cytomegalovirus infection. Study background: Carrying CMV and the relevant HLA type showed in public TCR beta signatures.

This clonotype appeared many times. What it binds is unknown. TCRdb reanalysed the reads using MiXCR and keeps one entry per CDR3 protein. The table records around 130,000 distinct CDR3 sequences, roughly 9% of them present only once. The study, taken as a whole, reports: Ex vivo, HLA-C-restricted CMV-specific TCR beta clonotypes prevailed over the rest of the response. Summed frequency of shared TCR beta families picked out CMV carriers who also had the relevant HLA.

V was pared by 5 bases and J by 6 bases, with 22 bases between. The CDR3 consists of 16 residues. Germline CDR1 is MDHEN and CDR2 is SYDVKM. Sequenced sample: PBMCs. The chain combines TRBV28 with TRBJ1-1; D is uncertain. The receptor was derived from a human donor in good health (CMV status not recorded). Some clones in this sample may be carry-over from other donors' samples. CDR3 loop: CASSLPRGMAGAEAFF. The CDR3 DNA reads TGTGCCAGCAGTCTCCCCCGCGGGATGGCGGGAGCTGAAGCTTTCTTT.